This is a list of T cell receptor beta chains from one sample in a study of T cells in Graves' hyperthyroidism and ophthalmopathy. TCRdb redid the calling of the multiplex PCR reads with MiXCR, one entry per CDR3 protein. Here the sample spans hundreds of thousands of distinct CDR3 sequences, over 20% being singletons. The source material was blood. The source is a man younger than 45 with Graves' ophthalmopathy. Both conserved end residues are part of each CDR3. A D gene is named only where the DNA matches it firmly. The size of a clone is reported for some rows only, either as once, few or many, or as a class for expanded clones.

clone size	V gene	J gene	D gene	CDR3 DNA	CDR3 protein
.	TRBV29-1	TRBJ2-1	.	TGCAGCGGGGGGAGACAGGTGTCAATCTACAATGAGCAGTTCTTC	CSGGRQVSIYNEQFF
many	TRBV11-2	TRBJ2-3	.	TGTGCCAGCAGTCGTAACTATCGCGGGTATCAGTTACCAACAGATACGCAGTATTTT	CASSRNYRGYQLPTDTQYF
many	TRBV11-2	TRBJ2-5	.	TGTGCCAGCAGCCTCCCCCGGGGAGTCCAAGAGACCCAGTACTTC	CASSLPRGVQETQYF
.	TRBV15	TRBJ1-5	.	TGTGCCACCAGCAGCACAGGGCGATTTTACAATCAGCCCCAGCATTTT	CATSSTGRFYNQPQHF
.	TRBV12-3/TRBV12-4	TRBJ2-7	.	TGTGCCAGCAGTTTAGCGGGTACTAGCCAGCAGTACTTC	CASSLAGTSQQYF
once	TRBV6-2/TRBV6-3	TRBJ2-7	TRBD2	TGTGCCAGCAGTTACTCGATACTAGCGGGAGGGCCAGCCGAGCAGTACTTC	CASSYSILAGGPAEQYF
.	TRBV27	TRBJ2-7	.	TGTGCCAGCAGTGAAACCGGTTTCTCCTACGAGCAGTACTTC	CASSETGFSYEQYF
.	TRBV28	TRBJ2-7	TRBD2	TGTGCCAGCATTTTTTCGGGAGGCCTGGAGCAGTACTTC	CASIFSGGLEQYF
few	TRBV18	TRBJ2-1	TRBD1	TGTGCCAGCTCACCACCCGGTAGGGGGCTATCGGGTAATGAGCAGTTCTTC	CASSPPGRGLSGNEQFF
.	TRBV20-1	TRBJ1-5	.	TGCAGTGCTAGAGAAGGGTTGTCAGGATCCTACAATCAGCCCCAGCATTTT	CSAREGLSGSYNQPQHF
.	TRBV19	TRBJ2-4	.	TGTGCCAGTAGTCCAGGATCAGGGGTAAACATTCAGTACTTC	CASSPGSGVNIQYF
few	TRBV15	TRBJ1-5	.	TGTGCCACCAGCAGAGGGACGGGAAATCAGCCCCAGCATTTT	CATSRGTGNQPQHF
.	TRBV15	TRBJ2-2	TRBD2	TGTGCCACCAGCAAGTGGCGGGGGGCGAACACCGGGGAGCTGTTTTTT	CATSKWRGANTGELFF
few	TRBV2	TRBJ1-4	TRBD1	TGTGCCAGCAGGAACAGGGGGCAGGTTGAAAAACTGTTTTTT	CASRNRGQVEKLFF
few	TRBV20-1	TRBJ1-3	.	TGCAGTGCTCCAGGGGTAATTGGAAACACCATATATTTT	CSAPGVIGNTIYF
.	TRBV2	TRBJ2-2	TRBD1	TGTGCCAGCAGTGCAGGGGGCTACACCGGGGAGCTGTTTTTT	CASSAGGYTGELFF
few	TRBV29-1	TRBJ2-6	.	TGCAGCGTTGGCGGGGCTGGGGCCAACGTCCTGACTTTC	CSVGGAGANVLTF
.	TRBV24-1	TRBJ2-7	.	TGTGCCACCAGTTCCAGGGGAGACTCCTACGAGCAGTACTTC	CATSSRGDSYEQYF
.	TRBV10-3	TRBJ2-5	.	TGTGCTATAGGGGTACGCGGAGGGGAGACCCAGTACTTC	CAIGVRGGETQYF
.	TRBV7-3	TRBJ2-1	TRBD2	TGTGCCAGCAGCTTAGCCCCCAGCGGGGAAACCCCCTACAATGAGCAGTTCTTC	CASSLAPSGETPYNEQFF
many	TRBV11-2	TRBJ2-1	.	TGTGCCAGCAGCTTAAGTGGTGGGAGAAGGGATGAGCAGTTCTTC	CASSLSGGRRDEQFF
.	TRBV11-2	TRBJ2-5	TRBD2	TGTGCCAGCAGCTTAGATCTTTTCGTAGCGGGAGGGCCAAAAGGTAATGAGTACTTC	CASSLDLFVAGGPKGNEYF
.	TRBV4-2	TRBJ1-6	TRBD1	TGTGCCAGCAGCCAAGATTTCACAGGGGGTAATTCACCCCTCCACTTT	CASSQDFTGGNSPLHF
.	TRBV5-6	TRBJ1-3	.	TGTGCCACCACTGGCCGTCTAGTCTCTGGAAACACCATATATTTT	CATTGRLVSGNTIYF
.	TRBV27	TRBJ2-7	.	TGTGCCAGCAGTTTTTGGGCAGGGAGGTACGAGCAGTACTTC	CASSFWAGRYEQYF
few	TRBV27	TRBJ1-2	TRBD1	TGTGCCAGCAGCCCTAGACAGGGTGGCTACACCTTC	CASSPRQGGYTF
.	TRBV12-3/TRBV12-4	TRBJ1-6	TRBD1	TGTGCCATCAGTGAGTCGACAGGGGGCGGGTGGAATTCACCCCTCCACTTT	CAISESTGGGWNSPLHF
.	TRBV7-9	TRBJ2-7	.	TGTGCCAGCAGCTTCCCCTTTTCATTGGCCCACGAGCAGTACTTC	CASSFPFSLAHEQYF
.	TRBV28	TRBJ2-5	.	TGTGCCAGCAGCCGGGACACCGCCCAAGAGACCCAGTACTTC	CASSRDTAQETQYF
few	TRBV6-1	TRBJ1-5	.	TGTGCCAGCAGCGTTAGGTGGGACCGGAGCAATCAGCCCCAGCATTTT	CASSVRWDRSNQPQHF
many	TRBV6-1	TRBJ1-5	.	TGTGCCAGCAGTCGGGGGGCAGGGGTCAATCAGCCCCAGCATTTT	CASSRGAGVNQPQHF
many	TRBV28	TRBJ2-7	.	TGTGCCAGTTCGAGGGTGCCCTCTCTCTACGAGCAGTACTTC	CASSRVPSLYEQYF
.	TRBV6-1	TRBJ1-5	.	TGTGCCAGCAGCTCCTCGGGGGGGACTAGCAATCAGCCCCAGCATTTT	CASSSSGGTSNQPQHF
few	TRBV28	TRBJ2-3	TRBD2	TGTGCCGGCAGTTCGACTAGCGGCACAGATACGCAGTATTTT	CAGSSTSGTDTQYF
many	TRBV11-2	TRBJ1-1	.	TGTGCCAGCAGCTTTTCATTGAACACTGAAGCTTTCTTT	CASSFSLNTEAFF
many	TRBV29-1	TRBJ2-3	TRBD2	TGCAGCGTTGAGGGGCCGACTAGCGGGAGAAGTTCAGATACGCAGTATTTT	CSVEGPTSGRSSDTQYF
.	TRBV6-2/TRBV6-3	TRBJ1-4	.	TGTGCCAGCAGTTACGAGGGCGCCTTAATGAAAAAACTGTTTTTT	CASSYEGALMKKLFF
.	TRBV7-9	TRBJ2-7	.	TGTGCCAGCAGCTTAGTAGGGGACCGAGGGGGCTACGAGCAGTACTTC	CASSLVGDRGGYEQYF
few	TRBV4-2	TRBJ1-3	.	TGTGCCAGCAGCCAAGAATATGGAAACACCATATATTTT	CASSQEYGNTIYF
few	TRBV28	TRBJ2-7	TRBD1	TGTGCCAGCAGTCGCAACCCAGGGACAGGCTACGAGCAGTACTTC	CASSRNPGTGYEQYF
.	TRBV27	TRBJ2-3	TRBD2	TGTGCCAGCAGAAATACTAGCGGGAGAGTAACAGATACGCAGTATTTT	CASRNTSGRVTDTQYF
.	TRBV18	TRBJ1-6	TRBD1	TGTGCCAGCTCACCCTGGGACAGGGGGAATAATTCACCCCTCCACTTT	CASSPWDRGNNSPLHF
many	TRBV3-1	TRBJ2-7	.	TGTGCCAGCAGCCAAGTCGGCGGAACCTACGAGCAGTACTTC	CASSQVGGTYEQYF
many	TRBV12-3/TRBV12-4	TRBJ2-1	TRBD2	TGTGCCAGCAGCCCACTAGCGGGTACTTACAATGAGCAGTTCTTC	CASSPLAGTYNEQFF
.	TRBV7-2	TRBJ2-7	.	TGTGCCAGCAGCTTAGCAGCCAGGGGAATTTACGAGCAGTACTTC	CASSLAARGIYEQYF
few	TRBV28	TRBJ1-4	.	TGTGCCAGCAGTTTACAGGGGACTGCAACTAATGAAAAACTGTTTTTT	CASSLQGTATNEKLFF
.	TRBV9	TRBJ2-2	TRBD2	TGTGCCAGCAGCGCCACCCCCGGGACTAGCGCCGGGGAGCTGTTTTTT	CASSATPGTSAGELFF
few	TRBV19	TRBJ1-1	.	TGTGCCAGTAGTATAGGAGGCCAGGCGACCACTGAAGCTTTCTTT	CASSIGGQATTEAFF